The source of this TCR beta chain is a study of blood T cell repertoires in COVID-19. As processed by the authors: Reference gene primer amplification gave estimated nucleated cell counts. Using immunoSEQ multiplex PCR, the repertoire was profiled, and TCRdb retains in-frame clones only, with some absent. V and J calls plus clone size are reproduced from that table; the DNA served to infer D and trimming. Among tens of thousands of clones listed, roughly 80% were seen once. CDR3 length: 16 amino acids. V was trimmed by 5 bases and J by 0 bases, leaving 11 bases between them. Germline V CDR1 and CDR2: SEHNR, FQNEAQ (reference sequence).

The receptor was derived from a woman at least 80 years old with acute or convalescent COVID-19. Sequenced material: peripheral blood. This chain joins TRBV7-9 and TRBJ1-6, with D unresolved. The CDR3 DNA reads as TGTGCCAGCAGCCGCCGTACAAGCTCCTATAATTCACCCCTCCACTTT. Translating gives CASSRRTSSYNSPLHF.